This record covers a single T cell receptor (beta chain). Antigen: not known. Measured with immunoSEQ multiplex PCR; TCRdb has only the in-frame clones, and not every one. This table holds tens of thousands of clones, over 75% found once. The record originates from a study of a mutant IDH1 vaccine in newly diagnosed glioma. The time point here: week 5, during vaccination. Every single dose of the vaccine, 300 ug of mutant IDH1 20-mer peptide, came with topical imiquimod. The CDR3 loop spans 14 amino acids. V lost 0 bases, J lost 6 bases, and 11 bases lay in between. Germline CDR1 SGHKS, CDR2 YYEKEE (reference sequence).

The rearrangement links TRBV5-5 to TRBJ2-3, with a weak D call TRBD1 (5 bases). This receptor was identified in a man in his forties with glioma. The sample consisted of PBMCs, taken from a glioma patient whose treatment included an IDH1 peptide vaccine. The CDR3 DNA is TGTGCCAGCAGCTTGGACAGACCAGGGGATACGCAGTATTTT. Residues: CASSLDRPGDTQYF.